This paragraph covers one TCR beta chain sequence. Its specificity is not known. The study ran its PCR with 60 Vbeta and 13 Jbeta primers. Sequenced by immunoSEQ multiplex PCR; TCRdb stores in-frame clones only, minus some. The sample has 150,000 to 200,000 clones, 70% to 80% seen once. The data were obtained in a study of cytomegalovirus exposure and HLA in healthy donors. Study-wide results and limits: CMV serostatus was the only recorded immune exposure for donors.

Trimming removed 1 base from V and 9 bases from J; junction bases left unmatched: 16. CDR1 is MGHDK, CDR2 SYGVNS, per germline. This CDR3 region has 18 residues. The TCR comes from a girl aged 5-17 years in good health and CMV-seropositive. The sequencing sample was made of PBMCs. V gene TRBV25-1 combines with J gene TRBJ2-1; 9 bases align to TRBD2. The CDR3: CASSESSPGSSGTGEQFF. The CDR3 coding sequence is TGTGCCAGCAGTGAATCTTCCCCCGGGTCTAGCGGGACGGGTGAGCAGTTCTTC.